One and the same sample provided the 7 T cell receptor beta chains below, sequenced in a study of response to subunit inactivated influenza vaccine. TCRdb fed the RT-PCR reads into MiXCR, producing one record per CDR3 protein. The repertoire has around 710,000 distinct CDR3 sequences, around 13% of them found once; the top ten carry 6.5% to 8.5%. The material sequenced was PBMCs from blood, taken 14 days before vaccination. The receptors originated from a man between 50 and 59 years old who received an inactivated influenza vaccine.

Only a few counts were recorded for this clonotype. The chain links TRBV20-1 to TRBJ2-1, with D tentatively TRBD2 (6 bases). Germline lookup yields CDR1 DFQATT and CDR2 SNEGSKA (reference sequence). V was clipped by 4 bases and J by 10 bases, with 11 bases between them. The CDR3 has 11 residues. In DNA form, the CDR3 reads TGCAGTGCTATACGGGGAGGAGAGCAGTTCTTC. Protein: CSAIRGGEQFF.

This chain connects TRBV4-2 to TRBJ2-7, with 7 bases matching TRBD1. This CDR3 spans 14 amino acids. CDR1 is LGHNA and CDR2 is YNFKEQ in the germline V gene. Losses at the gene ends were 4 bases for V and 3 bases for J; bases not matched to a gene: 6. The CDR3 DNA reads TGTGCCAGCAGCCCTACTCCAGGGGGCTACGAGCAGTACTTC. As protein: CASSPTPGGYEQYF.

In this sample, this clonotype turned up a few times. The rearrangement links TRBV6-5 to TRBJ2-7, with D possibly matching TRBD1 (6 bases). V dropped 1 base and J dropped 0 bases, with 10 bases sitting between them. The CDR3 is 15 amino acids. CDR1 is MNHEY and CDR2 is SVGAGI in the germline V gene. CDR3 in DNA: TGTGCCAGCAGTTACTTTGACAGGAGCTCCTACGAGCAGTACTTC. Translation: CASSYFDRSSYEQYF.

The chain has TRBV6-5 and TRBJ2-3, with D maybe TRBD1 (6 bases). The CDR3 length is 15 residues. Deletions cut 0 bases from V and 5 bases from J, with 12 bases between. Germline lookup yields CDR1 MNHEY and CDR2 SVGAGI. The CDR3 here is CASSYSRTAEDTQYF. The CDR3 nucleotides are TGTGCCAGCAGTTACTCCCGGACAGCAGAAGATACGCAGTATTTT.

This clonotype was observed a handful of times. The chain carries TRBV3-1 and TRBJ2-3; no clear D gene. CDR1 LGHDT and CDR2 YNNKEL come from the germline V gene (reference sequence). This CDR3 comprises 13 residues. V was cut by 3 bases and J by 8 bases, with 12 bases left in between. CDR3 sequence reads: CASSHSQSVTQYF. The CDR3 DNA follows: TGTGCCAGCAGCCACTCCCAGTCGGTTACGCAGTATTTT.

In this sample, this clonotype turned up a few times. This chain joins TRBV12-3 or TRBV12-4 and TRBJ1-1; possible D gene TRBD1, 5 bases. The CDR3 totals 14 residues. V lost 2 bases and J lost 7, with 14 bases in between. CDR3 nucleotide sequence: TGTGCCAGCAGTTTAAGCAGTTCTAGGGGTGAAGCTTTCTTT. Translation gives CASSLSSSRGEAFF.

This clonotype was counted only a few times. The V and J genes are TRBV9 and TRBJ1-1, with D possibly TRBD1 on 5 matching bases. Trimming removed 4 bases at V and 3 bases at J, with 16 bases between. The CDR3 length is 15 residues. Germline-derived CDR1 and CDR2 are SGDLS and YYNGEE. The CDR3 DNA reads as TGTGCCAGCAGCCTGAGTTGGGGGGAGGACACTGAAGCTTTCTTT. Translating gives CASSLSWGEDTEAFF.